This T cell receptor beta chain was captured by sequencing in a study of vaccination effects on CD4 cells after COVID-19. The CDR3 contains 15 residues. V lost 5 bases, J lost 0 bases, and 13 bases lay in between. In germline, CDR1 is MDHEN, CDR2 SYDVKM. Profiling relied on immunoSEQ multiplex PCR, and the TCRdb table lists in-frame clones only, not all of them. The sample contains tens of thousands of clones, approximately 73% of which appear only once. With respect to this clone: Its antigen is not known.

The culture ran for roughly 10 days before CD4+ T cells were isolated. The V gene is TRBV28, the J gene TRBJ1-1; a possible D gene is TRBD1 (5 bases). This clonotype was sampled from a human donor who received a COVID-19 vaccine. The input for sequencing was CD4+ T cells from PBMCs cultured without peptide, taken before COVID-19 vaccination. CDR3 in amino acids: CASSEPGRMNTEAFF. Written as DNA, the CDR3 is TGTGCCAGCAGTGAACCAGGGAGAATGAACACTGAAGCTTTCTTT.